This T cell receptor (beta chain) is from a study of blood T cells in healthy people across ages. The overall study: Capture by template switching was about one barcoded beta molecule per two T cells.

This clonotype was seen more than once but under ten times. Through a sample-barcoded 5' primer and a J-beta primer mix, a second PCR was run for about 6 to 11 cycles. MiXCR, run by TCRdb on the 5' RACE reads, gives a single entry per CDR3 protein. The data hold around 1,100,000 distinct CDR3 sequences, with approximately 38% observed a single time. The CDR3 length is 16 residues. Trimming shortened V by 1 base and J by 4 bases, and 15 bases separated the two germline ends. Per-sample PBMC isolation yielded at least 6.5 million cells. This sequence was found in a man aged 18-30 years in good health. This chain uses TRBV12-3 or TRBV12-4 with TRBJ2-3, with D tentatively TRBD2 (6 bases). The sequenced material came from blood. For the CDR3, the DNA is TGTGCCAGCAGTTTAGTAGGGCTAGCGAGCCCAGATACGCAGTATTTT. The encoded protein is CASSLVGLASPDTQYF.